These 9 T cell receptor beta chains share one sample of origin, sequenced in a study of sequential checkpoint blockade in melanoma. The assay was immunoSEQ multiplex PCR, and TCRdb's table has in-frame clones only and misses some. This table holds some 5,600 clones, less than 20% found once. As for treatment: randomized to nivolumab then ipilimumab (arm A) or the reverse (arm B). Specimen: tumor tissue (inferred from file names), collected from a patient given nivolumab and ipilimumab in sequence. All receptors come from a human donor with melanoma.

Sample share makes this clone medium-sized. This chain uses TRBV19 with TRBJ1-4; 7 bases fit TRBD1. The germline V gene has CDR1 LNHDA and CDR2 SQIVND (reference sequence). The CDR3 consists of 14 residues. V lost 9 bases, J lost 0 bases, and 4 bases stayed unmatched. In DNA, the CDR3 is TGTGCCAGCCGGACAGGCCCAACTAATGAAAAACTGTTTTTT. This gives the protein CASRTGPTNEKLFF.

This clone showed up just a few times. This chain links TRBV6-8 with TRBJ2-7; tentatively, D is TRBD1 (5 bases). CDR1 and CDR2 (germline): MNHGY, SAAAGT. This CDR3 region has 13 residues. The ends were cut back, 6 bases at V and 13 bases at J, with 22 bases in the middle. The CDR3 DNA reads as TGTGCCAGCAGCGGACACGCCACCTCCGTAAGATACTTC. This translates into CASSGHATSVRYF.

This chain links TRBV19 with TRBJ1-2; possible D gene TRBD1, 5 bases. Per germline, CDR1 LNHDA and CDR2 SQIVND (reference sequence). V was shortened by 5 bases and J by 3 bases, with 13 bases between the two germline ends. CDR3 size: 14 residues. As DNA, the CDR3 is TGTGCCAGTAGTCCTCAGCGGGGGGACTATGGCTACACCTTC. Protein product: CASSPQRGDYGYTF. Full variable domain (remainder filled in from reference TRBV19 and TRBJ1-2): DGGITQSPKYLFRKEGQNVTLSCEQNLNHDAMYWYRQDPGQGLRLIYYSQIVNDFQKGDIAEGYSVSREKKESFPLTVTSAQKNPTAFYLCASSPQRGDYGYTFGSGTRLTVV.

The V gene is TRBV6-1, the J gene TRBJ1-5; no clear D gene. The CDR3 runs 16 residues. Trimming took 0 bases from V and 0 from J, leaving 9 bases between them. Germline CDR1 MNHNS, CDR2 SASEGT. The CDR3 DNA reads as TGTGCCAGCAGTGAAGCAGCACGGAGTAGCAATCAGCCCCAGCATTTT. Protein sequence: CASSEAARSSNQPQHF.

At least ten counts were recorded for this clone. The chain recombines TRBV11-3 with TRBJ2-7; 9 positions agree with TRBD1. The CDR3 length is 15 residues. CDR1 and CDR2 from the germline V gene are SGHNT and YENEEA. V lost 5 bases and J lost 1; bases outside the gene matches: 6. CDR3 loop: CASSAGQGLSYEQYF. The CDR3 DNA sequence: TGTGCCAGCAGCGCGGGACAGGGTTTGTCCTACGAGCAGTACTTC.

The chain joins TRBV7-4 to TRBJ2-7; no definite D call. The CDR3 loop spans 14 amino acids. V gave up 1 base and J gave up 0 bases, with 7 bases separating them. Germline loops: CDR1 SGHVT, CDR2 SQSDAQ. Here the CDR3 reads CASSLVGSSYEQYF. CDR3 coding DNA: TGTGCCAGCAGCTTAGTGGGCAGCTCCTACGAGCAGTACTTC.

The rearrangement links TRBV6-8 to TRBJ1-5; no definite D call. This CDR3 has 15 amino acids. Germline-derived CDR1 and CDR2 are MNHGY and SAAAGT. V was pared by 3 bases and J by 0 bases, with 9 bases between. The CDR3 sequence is CASSYESYSNQPQHF. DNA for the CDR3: TGTGCCAGCAGTTATGAGAGCTATAGCAATCAGCCCCAGCATTTT.

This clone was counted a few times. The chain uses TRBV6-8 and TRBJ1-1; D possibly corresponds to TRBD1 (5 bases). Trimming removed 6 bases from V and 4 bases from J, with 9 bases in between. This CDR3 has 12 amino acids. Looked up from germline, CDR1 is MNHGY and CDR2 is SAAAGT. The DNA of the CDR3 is TGTGCCAGCAGGCCCGGGGGCACTGAAGCTTTCTTT. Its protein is CASRPGGTEAFF.

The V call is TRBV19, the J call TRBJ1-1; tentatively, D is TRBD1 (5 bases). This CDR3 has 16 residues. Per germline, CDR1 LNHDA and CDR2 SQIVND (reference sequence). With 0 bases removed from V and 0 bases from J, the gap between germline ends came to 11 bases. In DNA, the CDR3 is TGTGCCAGTAGTATAGACTACGGGGGACTGAACACTGAAGCTTTCTTT. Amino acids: CASSIDYGGLNTEAFF.